The clone carrying this T cell receptor (beta chain) came up many times. Its antigen is unidentified. Germline CDR1 reads MNHEY; CDR2 reads SVGAGI. The CDR3 contains 16 residues. Trimming took 5 bases from V and 7 from J, leaving 18 bases between them. Template switching created a universal primer site, and the cDNA included unique molecular identifiers. TCRdb recomputed calls from the 5' RACE reads with MiXCR, one row per CDR3 protein. The table has approximately 470,000 distinct CDR3 sequences, approximately 15% seen once. This sample is drawn from a study of identical twins. The study's findings and limits: Where out-of-frame alpha sequences were twin-shared, they showed excess low generation probability. Insertions ran lower in abundant cord blood beta clonotypes, though not in memory repertoires.

The same data also went into a second study, on yellow fever vaccine responses in identical twins. That study adds: Twins' T cell vaccine responses reportedly looked partly convergent, partly personalized.

The source of this sequence is a young woman in good health. The chain carries TRBV6-5 and TRBJ1-6; D remains ambiguous. Material: CD4+ T cells sorted from blood. DNA of the CDR3: TGTGCCAGCAGTGTACTTTGGATGGTGGAAAATTCACCCCTCCACTTT. This encodes CASSVLWMVENSPLHF.